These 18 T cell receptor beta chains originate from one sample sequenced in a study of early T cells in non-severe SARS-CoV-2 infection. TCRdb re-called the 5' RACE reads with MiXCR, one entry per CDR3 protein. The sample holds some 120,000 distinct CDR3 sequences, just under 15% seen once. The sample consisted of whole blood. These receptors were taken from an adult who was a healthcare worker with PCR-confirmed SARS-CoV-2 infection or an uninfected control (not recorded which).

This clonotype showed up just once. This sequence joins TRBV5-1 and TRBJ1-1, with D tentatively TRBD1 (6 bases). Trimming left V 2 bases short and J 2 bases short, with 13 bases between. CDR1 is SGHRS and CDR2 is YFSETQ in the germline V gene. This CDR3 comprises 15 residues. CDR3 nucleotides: TGCGCCAGCAGCTTTGGGGGCAGCTTCAACACTGAAGCTTTCTTT. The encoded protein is CASSFGGSFNTEAFF.

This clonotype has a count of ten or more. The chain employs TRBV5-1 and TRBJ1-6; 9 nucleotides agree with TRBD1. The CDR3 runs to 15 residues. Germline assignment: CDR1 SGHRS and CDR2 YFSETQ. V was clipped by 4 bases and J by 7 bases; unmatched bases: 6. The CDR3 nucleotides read TGCGCCAGCAGCCAGGGACAGGGATCCAATTCACCCCTCCACTTT. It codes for CASSQGQGSNSPLHF.

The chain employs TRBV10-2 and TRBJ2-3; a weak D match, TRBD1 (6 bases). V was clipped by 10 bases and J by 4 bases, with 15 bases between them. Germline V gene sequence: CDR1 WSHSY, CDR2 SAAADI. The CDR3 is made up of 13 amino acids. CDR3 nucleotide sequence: TGCGCCACCAGGGGACCGAGAGCAGATACGCAGTATTTT. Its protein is CATRGPRADTQYF.

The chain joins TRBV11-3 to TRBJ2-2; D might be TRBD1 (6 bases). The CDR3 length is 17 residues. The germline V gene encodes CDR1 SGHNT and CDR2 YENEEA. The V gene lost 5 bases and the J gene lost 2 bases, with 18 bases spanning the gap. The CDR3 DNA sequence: TGTGCCAGCAGCAAACACAGGGTACCCTTAAACACCGGGGAGCTGTTTTTT. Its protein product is CASSKHRVPLNTGELFF.

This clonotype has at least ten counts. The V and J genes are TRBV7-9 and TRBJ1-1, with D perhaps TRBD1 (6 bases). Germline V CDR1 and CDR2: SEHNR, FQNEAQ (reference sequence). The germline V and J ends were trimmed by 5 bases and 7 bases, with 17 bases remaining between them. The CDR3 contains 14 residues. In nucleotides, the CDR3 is TGTGCCAGCAGCCACCAAAGATGGGGGCATGAAGCTTTCTTT. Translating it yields CASSHQRWGHEAFF.

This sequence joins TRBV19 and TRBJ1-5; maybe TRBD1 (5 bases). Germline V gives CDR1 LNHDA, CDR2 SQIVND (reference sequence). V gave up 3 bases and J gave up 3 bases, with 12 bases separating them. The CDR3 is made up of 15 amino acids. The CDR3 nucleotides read TGTGCCAGTAGTATTGTGGGGCCACTCAATCAGCCCCAGCATTTT. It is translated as CASSIVGPLNQPQHF.

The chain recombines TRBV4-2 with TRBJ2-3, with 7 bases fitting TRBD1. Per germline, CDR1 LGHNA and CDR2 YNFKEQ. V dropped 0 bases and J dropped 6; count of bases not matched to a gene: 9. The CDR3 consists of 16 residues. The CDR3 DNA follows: TGTGCCAGCAGCCAAGACGTGACAGGGAGAGTTGATACGCAGTATTTT. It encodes CASSQDVTGRVDTQYF.

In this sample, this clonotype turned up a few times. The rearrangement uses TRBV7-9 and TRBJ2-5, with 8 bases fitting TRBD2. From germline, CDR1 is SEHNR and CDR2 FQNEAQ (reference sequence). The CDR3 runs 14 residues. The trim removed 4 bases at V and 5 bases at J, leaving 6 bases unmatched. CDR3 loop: CASSYSGVSETQYF. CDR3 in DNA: TGTGCCAGCAGCTATAGCGGGGTCTCGGAGACCCAGTACTTC.

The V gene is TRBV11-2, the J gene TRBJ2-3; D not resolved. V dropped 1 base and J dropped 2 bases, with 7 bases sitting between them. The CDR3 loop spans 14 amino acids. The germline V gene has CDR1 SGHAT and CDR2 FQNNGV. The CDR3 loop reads CASSLASNTDTQYF. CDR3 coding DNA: TGTGCCAGCAGCTTAGCCTCAAACACAGATACGCAGTATTTT.

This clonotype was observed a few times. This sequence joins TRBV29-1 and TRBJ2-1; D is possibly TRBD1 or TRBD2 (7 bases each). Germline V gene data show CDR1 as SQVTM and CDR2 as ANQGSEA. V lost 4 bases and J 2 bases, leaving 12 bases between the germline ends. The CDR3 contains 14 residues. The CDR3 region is CSVAGGGTYNEQFF. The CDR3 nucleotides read TGCAGCGTTGCAGGGGGGGGCACCTACAATGAGCAGTTCTTC.

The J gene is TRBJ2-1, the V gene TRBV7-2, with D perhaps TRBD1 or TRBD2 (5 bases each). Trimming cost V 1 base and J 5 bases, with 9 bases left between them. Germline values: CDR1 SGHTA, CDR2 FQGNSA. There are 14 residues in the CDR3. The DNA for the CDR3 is TGTGCCAGCAGCTTAGATGAGGGGCACAATGAGCAGTTCTTC. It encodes CASSLDEGHNEQFF.

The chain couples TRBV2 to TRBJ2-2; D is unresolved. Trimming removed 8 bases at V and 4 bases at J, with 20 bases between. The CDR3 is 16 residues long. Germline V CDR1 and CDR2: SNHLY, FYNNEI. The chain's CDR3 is CASAPVSPVFTGELFF. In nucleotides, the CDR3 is TGTGCCAGCGCCCCGGTATCCCCAGTATTCACCGGGGAGCTGTTTTTT.

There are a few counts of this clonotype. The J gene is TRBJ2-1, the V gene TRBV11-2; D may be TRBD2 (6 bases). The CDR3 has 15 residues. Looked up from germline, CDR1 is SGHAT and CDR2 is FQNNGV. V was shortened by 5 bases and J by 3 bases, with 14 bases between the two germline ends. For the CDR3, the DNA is TGTGCCAGCAGCCGAGTCTCCGGGAGCTACAATGAGCAGTTCTTC. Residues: CASSRVSGSYNEQFF.

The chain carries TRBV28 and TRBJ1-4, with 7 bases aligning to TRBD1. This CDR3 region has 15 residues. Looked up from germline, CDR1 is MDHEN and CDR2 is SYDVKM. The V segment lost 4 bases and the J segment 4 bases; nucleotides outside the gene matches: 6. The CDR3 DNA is TGTGCCAGCAGTTCCCCGGGACAGTATAATGAAAAACTGTTTTTT. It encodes CASSSPGQYNEKLFF.

CDR3 sequence (DNA): TGTGCCACCAGTGATCTGGATAAGGACAATGAGCAGTTCTTC. It translates to CATSDLDKDNEQFF. The chain uses TRBV24-1 and TRBJ2-1; D is unclear. V lost 3 bases and J lost 5, with 10 bases in between. The CDR3 consists of 14 residues. CDR1 KGHDR and CDR2 SFDVKD come from the germline V gene.

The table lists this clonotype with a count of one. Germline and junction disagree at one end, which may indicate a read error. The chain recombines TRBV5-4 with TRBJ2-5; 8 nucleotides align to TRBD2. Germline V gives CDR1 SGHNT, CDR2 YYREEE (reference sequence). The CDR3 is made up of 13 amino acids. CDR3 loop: CACSGGMGETQYF. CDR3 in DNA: TGTGCCTGCAGCGGGGGCATGGGGGAGACCCAGTACTTC.

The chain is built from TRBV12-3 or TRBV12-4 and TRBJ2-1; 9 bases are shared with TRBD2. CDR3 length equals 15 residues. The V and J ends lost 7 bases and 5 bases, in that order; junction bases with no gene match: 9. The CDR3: CASTPRTSADNEQFF. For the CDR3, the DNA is TGTGCCAGCACCCCAAGGACTAGCGCTGACAATGAGCAGTTCTTC.

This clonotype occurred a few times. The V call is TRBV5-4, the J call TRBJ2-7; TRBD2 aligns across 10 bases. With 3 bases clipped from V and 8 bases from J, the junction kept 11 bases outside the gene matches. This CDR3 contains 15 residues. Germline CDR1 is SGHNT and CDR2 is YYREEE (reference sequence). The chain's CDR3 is CASSSLAGGLMKQYF. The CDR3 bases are TGTGCCAGCAGCTCCTTAGCGGGGGGTTTGATGAAGCAGTACTTC. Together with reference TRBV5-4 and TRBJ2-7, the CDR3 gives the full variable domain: ETGVTQSPTHLIKTRGQQVTLRCSSQSGHNTVSWYQQALGQGPQFIFQYYREEENGRGNFPPRFSGLQFPNYSSELNVNALELDDSALYLCASSSLAGGLMKQYFGPGTRLTVT.